What follows are 24 T cell receptor beta chains derived from one specimen sequenced in a study of CD8 T cells in Susac syndrome (dated by TCRdb to between 2017 and 2020). Preparation of the library involved the immunoSEQ multiplex PCR assay. RNA was extracted using the RNeasy kit, and roughly 0.5 to 1 ug of the RNA was reverse transcribed with random hexamers. TCRdb reran the public reads through fastp at Q25 and MiXCR, keeping productive beta chains. Records with the same CDR3 protein are collapsed into one entry carrying the most frequent genes and DNA. A total of some 70,000 distinct CDR3 sequences appear in this sample, approximately 94% of them only once. The ten most abundant clones make up 0.5% to 0.6% of the sample. The sample comprised CD8+ T cells from PBMCs. Receptors were obtained from a human donor with multiple sclerosis.

This sequence joins TRBV10-2 and TRBJ1-5; D call uncertain. Trimming took 7 bases from V and 7 from J, leaving 17 bases between them. Germline V CDR1 and CDR2: WSHSY, SAAADI. This CDR3 region has 14 residues. CDR3: CASTSDVSMQPQHF. The CDR3 DNA is TGCGCCAGCACCTCGGACGTTTCAATGCAGCCCCAGCATTTT.

The chain uses TRBV25-1 and TRBJ2-7; D call uncertain. V dropped 2 bases and J dropped 3 bases, with 11 bases sitting between them. Germline CDR1 MGHDK, CDR2 SYGVNS. The CDR3 is 14 residues long. The CDR3 loop reads CASSEKGIGYEQYF. In DNA, the CDR3 is TGTGCCAGCAGTGAAAAGGGAATCGGCTACGAGCAGTACTTC.

The V and J genes are TRBV3-1 and TRBJ2-1; 8 nucleotides align to TRBD2. The germline V gene has CDR1 LGHDT and CDR2 YNNKEL (reference sequence). The J segment lost 4 bases and the V segment lost 0 bases, leaving 2 bases of the junction unmatched. There are 15 residues in the CDR3. CDR3 coding DNA: TGTGCCAGCAGCCAAGATAGCGGGACTTACAATGAGCAGTTCTTC. Translation: CASSQDSGTYNEQFF.

This clonotype was observed once. The chain carries TRBV5-4 and TRBJ2-3, with 14 positions matching TRBD2. Germline CDR1 and CDR2: SGHNT and YYREEE (reference sequence). Trimming at V came to 3 bases and at J to 4 bases, leaving 10 bases not matched to a gene. The CDR3 length is 18 residues. The CDR3 is CASSWGLAGDRGADTQYF. CDR3 DNA: TGTGCCAGCAGCTGGGGACTAGCGGGAGATCGAGGGGCAGATACGCAGTATTTT.

CDR3 residues: CALARRSGANVLTF. CDR3 DNA sequence: TGTGCCTTGGCCCGACGCTCTGGGGCCAACGTCCTGACTTTC. V is TRBV7-9 and J is TRBJ2-6; no clear D. The ends were cut back, 11 bases at V and 0 bases at J, with 11 bases in the middle. Germline V gives CDR1 SEHNR, CDR2 FQNEAQ (reference sequence). The CDR3 has 14 amino acids. Looking up the rest from reference TRBV7-9 and TRBJ2-6 gives the full variable domain: DTGVSQNPRHKITKRGQNVTFRCDPISEHNRLYWYRQTLGQGPEFLTYFQNEAQLEKSRLLSDRFSAERPKGSFSTLEIQRTEQGDSAMYLCALARRSGANVLTFGAGSRLTVL.

The chain combines TRBV6-1 with TRBJ1-1, with a tentative D call TRBD1 (6 bases). Trimming pared 2 bases from V and 0 bases from J, leaving 10 bases between. The length of the CDR3 is 15 residues. Germline V gene lookup returns CDR1 MNHNS and CDR2 SASEGT. The CDR3 sequence is CASSEWQGMNTEAFF. CDR3 DNA: TGTGCCAGCAGTGAATGGCAGGGGATGAACACTGAAGCTTTCTTT.

V usage is TRBV29-1 and J usage is TRBJ1-5; tentatively, D is TRBD1 (6 bases). V gave up 4 bases and J gave up 4 bases, with 8 bases separating them. The CDR3 loop spans 12 amino acids. In germline, CDR1 is SQVTM, CDR2 ANQGSEA. The CDR3 protein is CSVGQGNQPQHF. The CDR3 nucleotides are TGCAGCGTTGGGCAGGGGAATCAGCCCCAGCATTTT.

The chain joins TRBV7-9 to TRBJ1-2; unclear D gene. Trimming pared 1 base from V and 4 bases from J, leaving 13 bases between. The CDR3 consists of 15 residues. Per germline, CDR1 SEHNR and CDR2 FQNEAQ (reference sequence). Written as DNA, the CDR3 is TGTGCCAGCAGCTTAGAATGGATGGACGGCTATGGCTACACCTTC. Its translation is CASSLEWMDGYGYTF.

The CDR3 nucleotides are TGCAGCGTTGAAGATCCGGGATGGAATGGCTACACCTTC. Its translation: CSVEDPGWNGYTF. The chain recombines TRBV29-1 with TRBJ1-2, with D uncertain. V gave up 0 bases and J gave up 6 bases, with 11 bases separating them. The V gene's germline CDR1 is SQVTM and CDR2 ANQGSEA. CDR3 length equals 13 residues.

This chain uses TRBV20-1 with TRBJ2-2; tentative D call: TRBD2 (5 bases). From germline, CDR1 is DFQATT and CDR2 SNEGSKA (reference sequence). V dropped 1 base and J dropped 3 bases, with 12 bases sitting between them. This CDR3 comprises 15 residues. The CDR3 is CSARGAGTDTGELFF. In DNA, the CDR3 is TGCAGTGCTAGAGGCGCGGGTACGGACACCGGGGAGCTGTTTTTT.

This chain joins TRBV29-1 and TRBJ1-2; 9 nucleotides match TRBD1. With V trimmed by 1 base and J by 8 bases, 2 bases remained unmatched. Germline CDR1 reads SQVTM; CDR2 reads ANQGSEA. CDR3 size: 12 residues. CDR3 sequence (DNA): TGCAGCGTTGAAGGACAGGGGGGCGGCTACACCTTC. Encoded protein: CSVEGQGGGYTF.

The rearrangement uses TRBV4-1 and TRBJ2-4, with D possibly matching TRBD1 (6 bases). The ends were cut back, 0 bases at V and 7 bases at J, with 7 bases in the middle. The CDR3 loop spans 13 amino acids. Germline values: CDR1 MGHRA, CDR2 YSYEKL. The CDR3 DNA follows: TGCGCCAGCAGCCAAGAGCAGGGGAACATTCAGTACTTC. This translates into CASSQEQGNIQYF.

CDR3 residues: CASSVGQAETNIQYF. DNA for the CDR3: TGTGCCAGCAGCGTGGGACAGGCGGAAACGAACATTCAGTACTTC. The chain has TRBV28 and TRBJ2-4; 8 bases line up with TRBD1. CDR1 and CDR2 from the germline V gene are MDHEN and SYDVKM. This CDR3 region has 15 residues. Trimming at V came to 6 bases and at J to 7 bases, leaving 11 bases not matched to a gene.

The chain has TRBV28 and TRBJ1-1; a weak D match, TRBD1 (6 bases). The CDR3 runs to 14 residues. The germline V gene encodes CDR1 MDHEN and CDR2 SYDVKM. CDR3 sequence (DNA): TGTGCGGCGTACTTGAGGGGGTTCGACACTGAAGCTTTCTTT. Residues: CAAYLRGFDTEAFF.

The chain carries TRBV29-1 and TRBJ2-2; D ambiguous. The germline V gene encodes CDR1 SQVTM and CDR2 ANQGSEA. The CDR3 totals 12 residues. Trimming took 4 bases from V and 6 from J, leaving 9 bases between them. The DNA for the CDR3 is TGCAGCGTTGTGACCTCCCCCGGGGAGCTGTTTTTT. Translation: CSVVTSPGELFF.

This clonotype appeared a few times. The chain joins TRBV4-1 to TRBJ2-1; D not resolved. Per the germline V gene, CDR1 is MGHRA and CDR2 is YSYEKL. The CDR3 totals 16 residues. V lost 0 bases and J 0 bases, leaving 9 bases between the germline ends. The CDR3 region is CASSQDQLSSYNEQFF. In nucleotides, the CDR3 is TGCGCCAGCAGCCAAGACCAGCTGAGCTCCTACAATGAGCAGTTCTTC.

The count of this clonotype is one. The CDR3 region is CASSRDWSSGNTIYF. CDR3 sequence (DNA): TGTGCCAGCAGCCGGGACTGGTCCTCTGGAAACACCATATATTTT. The V call is TRBV27, the J call TRBJ1-3, with a possible D match to TRBD1 (5 bases). This CDR3 region has 15 residues. The V end was cut by 6 bases, the J end by 0 bases, with 12 bases between. Germline V gives CDR1 MNHEY, CDR2 SMNVEV (reference sequence).

The chain is built from TRBV4-1 and TRBJ2-5, with 10 bases matching TRBD2. The V gene end was trimmed by 6 bases and the J gene end by 4 bases; junction bases not matched to a gene: 5. The CDR3 spans 14 residues. CDR1 MGHRA and CDR2 YSYEKL come from the germline V gene. The CDR3 spells CASSLAGGSETQYF. The CDR3 DNA is TGCGCCAGCAGTTTAGCGGGGGGTTCAGAGACCCAGTACTTC.

The gene calls are TRBV14 and TRBJ2-5; tentatively, D is TRBD1 (5 bases). CDR3 length equals 15 residues. The V and J ends lost 4 bases and 1 base respectively, with 13 bases between them. From germline, CDR1 is SGHDN and CDR2 FVKESK. The CDR3 DNA reads TGTGCCAGCAGCCGTTTACAGGTTGGCCAAGAGACCCAGTACTTC. It yields the protein CASSRLQVGQETQYF.

The chain carries TRBV13 and TRBJ1-1; a possible D gene is TRBD1 (5 bases). This CDR3 comprises 15 residues. V shed 5 bases and J shed 0 bases, with 13 bases lying between them. The germline V gene encodes CDR1 PRHDT and CDR2 FYEKMQ (reference sequence). The CDR3 DNA reads TGTGCCAGCAGCACGAGACAGCTTATGAACACTGAAGCTTTCTTT. Translating gives CASSTRQLMNTEAFF.

J is TRBJ2-5 and V is TRBV12-3 or TRBV12-4, with 8 bases aligning to TRBD1. The CDR3 totals 15 residues. V lost 5 bases to trimming and J lost 3 bases; unmatched junction nucleotides: 8. CDR3 nucleotides: TGTGCCAGCAGTCCCTCTGGACAGGGAGAAGAGACCCAGTACTTC. This sequence encodes CASSPSGQGEETQYF.

This chain links TRBV20-1 with TRBJ2-1, with 10 bases aligning to TRBD2. Germline CDR1 DFQATT, CDR2 SNEGSKA (reference sequence). This CDR3 region has 14 residues. With 5 bases clipped from V and 3 bases from J, the junction kept 4 bases outside the gene matches. CDR3 in amino acids: CSAPGTSDYNEQFF. The CDR3 DNA sequence: TGCAGTGCTCCCGGGACTAGCGACTACAATGAGCAGTTCTTC.

The chain carries TRBV27 and TRBJ2-7; D gene uncertain. The CDR3 is 16 amino acids. Germline CDR1 MNHEY, CDR2 SMNVEV (reference sequence). The germline V and J ends were trimmed by 3 bases and 2 bases, with 17 bases remaining between them. As DNA, the CDR3 is TGTGCCAGCAGTTTCAGGCCGGAGACTTATCCCTACGAGCAGTACTTC. Translating gives CASSFRPETYPYEQYF.

CDR3 nucleotide sequence: TGTGCCAGCAGACCCAGGGGGTGGAACGATGAGCAGTTCTTC. The encoded protein is CASRPRGWNDEQFF. The chain combines TRBV28 with TRBJ2-1; 7 bases agree with TRBD1. The CDR3 length is 14 residues. Germline V gene lookup returns CDR1 MDHEN and CDR2 SYDVKM. J gave up 8 bases and V 6 bases, and 10 bases lay outside the gene matches.